The 29 T cell receptor beta chains listed next were all sequenced from one sample in a study of blood T cell repertoires in COVID-19. Sequenced by immunoSEQ multiplex PCR; TCRdb stores in-frame clones only, minus some. The sample yields tens of thousands of clones, approximately 80% seen once. Sequenced material: peripheral blood. All receptors derive from a woman of 80 years or more with active or convalescent COVID-19.

This clone came up once. V usage is TRBV18 and J usage is TRBJ2-2; D is possibly TRBD1 (5 bases). Per the germline V gene, CDR1 is KGHSH and CDR2 is LQKENI. V was pared by 0 bases and J by 5 bases, with 13 bases between. The CDR3 is 16 amino acids. CDR3: CASSPPNRKETGELFF. The CDR3 DNA reads TGTGCCAGCTCACCACCGAACAGGAAGGAAACCGGGGAGCTGTTTTTT. The entire variable domain, with the rest obtained from reference TRBV18 and TRBJ2-2, is as follows: NAGVMQNPRHLVRRRGQEARLRCSPMKGHSHVYWYRQLPEEGLKFMVYLQKENIIDESGMPKERFSAEFPKEGPSILRIQQVVRGDSAAYFCASSPPNRKETGELFFGEGSRLTVL.

This clone was seen a handful of times. V gene TRBV4-3 combines with J gene TRBJ2-3, with D perhaps matching TRBD1 (6 bases). There are 14 residues in the CDR3. The V and J ends lost 4 bases and 0 bases respectively, with 8 bases between them. Germline assignment: CDR1 LGHNA and CDR2 YSLEER. In DNA form, the CDR3 reads TGCGCCAGCAGCCCCGGACAGAGCACAGATACGCAGTATTTT. Its translation is CASSPGQSTDTQYF.

CDR3 sequence: CASSLHSIISGNTIYF. CDR3 bases: TGTGCCAGCAGCTTACACAGCATTATCTCTGGAAACACCATATATTTT. V usage is TRBV11-2 and J usage is TRBJ1-3; D is ambiguous. CDR3 length: 16 amino acids. Germline loops: CDR1 SGHAT, CDR2 FQNNGV. V was pared by 2 bases and J by 0 bases, with 11 bases between.

The genes are TRBV5-5 and TRBJ1-6; 8 positions match TRBD1. Unmatched junction bases numbered 5, after V lost 5 bases and J lost 7 bases. The CDR3 is 14 residues long. Germline assignment: CDR1 SGHKS and CDR2 YYEKEE (reference sequence). The CDR3 region has the DNA TGTGCCAGCAGGATCGACAGGGGCAATTCACCCCTCCACTTT. This gives the protein CASRIDRGNSPLHF.

This chain links TRBV4-2 with TRBJ2-7; 9 bases fit TRBD1. V lost 0 bases to trimming and J lost 3 bases; unmatched junction nucleotides: 6. Germline V gene data show CDR1 as LGHNA and CDR2 as YNFKEQ. The CDR3 runs 16 residues. The CDR3 region is CASSQEPTGGFYEQYF. Written as DNA, the CDR3 is TGTGCCAGCAGCCAAGAACCTACAGGGGGCTTCTACGAGCAGTACTTC.

CDR3 coding DNA: TGTGCCAGCAGTTACTCTGGGGGCGGCAATGAGCAGTTCTTC. Protein sequence: CASSYSGGGNEQFF. The chain recombines TRBV6-5 with TRBJ2-1; tentative D call: TRBD1 (6 bases). The CDR3 loop spans 14 amino acids. V lost 0 bases, J lost 6 bases, and 9 bases lay in between. Germline CDR1 is MNHEY and CDR2 is SVGAGI.

V is TRBV7-2 and J is TRBJ1-1; a weak D match, TRBD1 (5 bases). Trimming left V 6 bases short and J 1 base short, with 15 bases between. This CDR3 comprises 15 residues. In germline, CDR1 is SGHTA, CDR2 FQGNSA. CDR3 sequence (DNA): TGTGCCAGCAGTAAAGGGAGGGGCGCGAACACTGAAGCTTTCTTT. Protein sequence: CASSKGRGANTEAFF.

This chain connects TRBV5-1 to TRBJ2-3; 7 nucleotides line up with TRBD1. Germline-derived CDR1 and CDR2 are SGHRS and YFSETQ. The length of the CDR3 is 15 residues. Germline trimming cut 4 bases from V and 2 bases from J; bases unmatched to any gene: 7. The CDR3 sequence: CASSETGSNTDTQYF. The CDR3 nucleotides are TGCGCCAGCAGCGAGACAGGGTCAAACACAGATACGCAGTATTTT.

V is TRBV19 and J is TRBJ2-1, with TRBD2 matching 7 bases. CDR3 length: 14 residues. V shed 6 bases and J 7 bases; nucleotides not matched to a gene: 9. Per the germline V gene, CDR1 is LNHDA and CDR2 is SQIVND (reference sequence). For the CDR3, the DNA is TGTGCCAGTAGGTCGGCTAGCGGACCTAATGAGCAGTTCTTC. Translating it yields CASRSASGPNEQFF.

The chain carries TRBV5-6 and TRBJ2-7; D gene uncertain. The V end lost 2 bases, the J end lost 7 bases, and 16 bases lay between the germline ends. CDR1 and CDR2 from the germline V gene are SGHDT and YYEEEE. This CDR3 is built from 14 residues. CDR3 protein: CASSLSGSAREQYF. The CDR3 bases are TGTGCCAGCAGCTTATCTGGCTCCGCCAGGGAGCAGTACTTC.

The chain recombines TRBV7-9 with TRBJ2-3, with D unclear. The germline gives CDR1 SEHNR, CDR2 FQNEAQ (reference sequence). Between the trimmed V and J ends, which lost 5 bases and 6 bases, there was a span of 9 bases. The CDR3 has 12 residues. The CDR3 sequence: CASSAAWDTQYF. In nucleotides, the CDR3 is TGTGCCAGCAGCGCCGCGTGGGATACGCAGTATTTT.

This rearrangement joins TRBV28 to TRBJ2-7, with a tentative D call TRBD1 (6 bases). Trimming stripped 6 bases from V and 5 bases from J, with 11 bases between. The germline gives CDR1 MDHEN, CDR2 SYDVKM. This CDR3 is 12 amino acids long. The CDR3 sequence is CASRLQGHEQYF. CDR3 in DNA: TGTGCCAGCAGGTTACAGGGCCACGAGCAGTACTTC. The variable domain in full, completed from reference TRBV28 and TRBJ2-7, reads DVKVTQSSRYLVKRTGEKVFLECVQDMDHENMFWYRQDPGLGLRLIYFSYDVKMKEKGDIPEGYSVSREKKERFSLILESASTNQTSMYLCASRLQGHEQYFGPGTRLTVT.

This CDR3 is CASSLLALRADYGYTF. Written as DNA, the CDR3 is TGTGCCAGCAGCTTACTCGCTTTACGAGCTGACTATGGCTACACCTTC. This rearrangement joins TRBV7-9 to TRBJ1-2; D unclear. V was shortened by 2 bases and J by 3 bases, with 16 bases between the two germline ends. This CDR3 is built from 16 residues. Germline V lookup: CDR1 SEHNR, CDR2 FQNEAQ (reference sequence).

The chain uses TRBV9 and TRBJ2-1; TRBD1 aligns across 9 bases. This CDR3 has 17 amino acids. CDR1 SGDLS and CDR2 YYNGEE come from the germline V gene. V was clipped by 2 bases and J by 2 bases; unmatched bases: 8. In DNA, the CDR3 is TGTGCCAGCAGCGTGGGGACAGGGCGCTCTACCTACAATGAGCAGTTCTTC. Its protein product is CASSVGTGRSTYNEQFF.

The V and J genes are TRBV5-4 and TRBJ2-1, with D maybe TRBD2 (6 bases). Per the germline V gene, CDR1 is SGHNT and CDR2 is YYREEE (reference sequence). Between the trimmed V and J ends, which lost 4 bases and 5 bases, there was a span of 19 bases. The CDR3 runs to 16 residues. CDR3 sequence (DNA): TGTGCCAGCAGCACCGACCCAGTGGCGGGGAACAATGAGCAGTTCTTC. It codes for CASSTDPVAGNNEQFF.

This clone was seen a handful of times. The CDR3: CASSQDRDSYGYTF. The DNA of the CDR3 is TGCGCCAGCAGCCAAGATCGGGACAGCTATGGCTACACCTTC. V gene TRBV4-3 combines with J gene TRBJ1-2, with TRBD1 matching over 7 bases. The J segment lost 4 bases and the V segment lost 0 bases, leaving 2 bases of the junction unmatched. The CDR3 consists of 14 residues. The germline CDR1 and CDR2 sequences are LGHNA and YSLEER.

The chain uses TRBV7-2 and TRBJ2-7; 8 nucleotides agree with TRBD2. Germline CDR1 reads SGHTA; CDR2 reads FQGNSA. The CDR3 contains 14 residues. Germline trimming cut 4 bases from V and 7 bases from J; bases unmatched to any gene: 9. CDR3 loop: CASSSGLGIGEQYF. In DNA form, the CDR3 reads TGTGCCAGCAGCTCGGGACTAGGCATCGGGGAGCAGTACTTC.

The chain combines TRBV4-3 with TRBJ2-7, with a weak D call TRBD1 (6 bases). V lost 4 bases to trimming and J lost 2 bases, with 15 bases between them. Germline CDR1 LGHNA, CDR2 YSLEER. CDR3 length: 15 amino acids. For the CDR3, the DNA is TGCGCCAGCAGCCGGCCAGGGGCTGAGACCTACGAGCAGTACTTC. This translates into CASSRPGAETYEQYF.

The J gene is TRBJ2-1, the V gene TRBV24-1; 7 positions agree with TRBD2. The CDR3 runs to 11 residues. V was clipped by 3 bases and J by 13 bases; unmatched bases: 2. Germline V gene data show CDR1 as KGHDR and CDR2 as SFDVKD. The CDR3 sequence: CATSDGLVQFF. The CDR3 DNA is TGTGCCACCAGTGATGGACTAGTTCAGTTCTTC.

The chain links TRBV5-1 to TRBJ1-4, with a possible D match to TRBD1 (5 bases). The germline V and J ends were trimmed by 5 bases and 8 bases, with 19 bases remaining between them. The CDR3 length is 15 residues. CDR1 and CDR2 from the germline V gene are SGHRS and YFSETQ. The CDR3 DNA is TGCGCCAGCAGAGTCCAAGGACAAGGAGGGGAAAAACTGTTTTTT. Protein: CASRVQGQGGEKLFF.

The rearrangement links TRBV6-2 or TRBV6-3 to TRBJ1-4, with 7 bases lining up with TRBD1. V gave up 5 bases and J gave up 2 bases; unmatched junction bases: 5. The CDR3 consists of 15 residues. CDR1 and CDR2 (germline): MNHEY, SVGEGT. CDR3 sequence reads: CASSRPGQTNEKLFF. The CDR3 region has the DNA TGTGCCAGCAGTCGTCCGGGACAGACTAATGAAAAACTGTTTTTT.

The chain combines TRBV7-2 with TRBJ2-1; TRBD1 is a possible D gene (5 bases). V was cut by 6 bases and J by 8 bases, with 23 bases left in between. In germline, CDR1 is SGHTA, CDR2 FQGNSA. This CDR3 comprises 16 residues. DNA for the CDR3: TGTGCCAGCAGTTTGGCGTTGGGGCGTAAAATGGATGAGCAGTTCTTC. It specifies CASSLALGRKMDEQFF.

V gene TRBV16 combines with J gene TRBJ1-5, with TRBD1 as a possible D gene (5 bases). Trimming pared 4 bases from V and 4 bases from J, leaving 8 bases between. CDR3 length: 13 residues. Germline assignment: CDR1 KGHSY and CDR2 FQNENV. The CDR3 loop is CASSPQENQPQHF. CDR3 coding DNA: TGTGCCAGCAGCCCACAGGAGAATCAGCCCCAGCATTTT.

The chain couples TRBV7-2 to TRBJ2-7, with D hard to call. The CDR3 is made up of 14 amino acids. V gave up 1 base and J gave up 5 bases, with 12 bases separating them. Germline V gene lookup returns CDR1 SGHTA and CDR2 FQGNSA. In DNA form, the CDR3 reads TGTGCCAGCAGCTTAGTCCTCGCTAGTAACGAGCAGTACTTC. This translates into CASSLVLASNEQYF.

This clone was found a few times. The chain links TRBV19 to TRBJ1-1, with D tentatively TRBD1 (6 bases). Trimming stripped 3 bases from V and 5 bases from J, with 13 bases between. Germline-derived CDR1 and CDR2 are LNHDA and SQIVND (reference sequence). The CDR3 spans 14 residues. CDR3 loop: CASSIGRGSTEAFF. The DNA of the CDR3 is TGTGCCAGTAGTATTGGCAGGGGTTCGACTGAAGCTTTCTTT.

The chain couples TRBV28 to TRBJ2-7, with 8 bases fitting TRBD1. With V trimmed by 6 bases and J by 5 bases, 12 bases remained unmatched. Germline V gene lookup returns CDR1 MDHEN and CDR2 SYDVKM. The CDR3 consists of 15 residues. The CDR3, as DNA: TGTGCCAGCAGCATTCAGACCGGGACAGGAGACGAGCAGTACTTC. It yields the protein CASSIQTGTGDEQYF.

The chain couples TRBV3-1 (or the pseudogene TRBV3-2) to TRBJ2-2; perhaps TRBD2 as D (6 bases). The CDR3 sequence is 16 residues long. Germline loops: CDR1 LGHDT, CDR2 YNNKEL (reference sequence). With 5 bases removed from V and 1 base from J, the gap between germline ends came to 14 bases. The CDR3 DNA sequence: TGTGCCAGCAGCAAGACCGGGACTCTGAACACCGGGGAGCTGTTTTTT. Its protein is CASSKTGTLNTGELFF.

This clone has just a few counts. The V gene is TRBV29-1, the J gene TRBJ2-7, with 10 bases aligning to TRBD1. The CDR3 runs 13 residues. Germline CDR1 is SQVTM and CDR2 is ANQGSEA. The trim removed 6 bases at V and 6 bases at J, leaving 8 bases unmatched. CDR3 in amino acids: CSVGTGVGSEQYF. CDR3 DNA sequence: TGCAGCGTGGGGACAGGGGTAGGGTCCGAGCAGTACTTC.

This chain connects TRBV7-3 to TRBJ2-3; 13 nucleotides match TRBD2. This CDR3 is 15 amino acids long. Losses at the gene ends were 5 bases for V and 5 bases for J; bases not matched to a gene: 4. In germline, CDR1 is SGHTA, CDR2 FQGTGA. CDR3 in DNA: TGTGCCAGCAGCCCACTAGCGGGGGGGGTAGATACGCAGTATTTT. Its protein is CASSPLAGGVDTQYF.